This T cell receptor beta chain was captured by sequencing in a study of T cell responses to AZD1222 COVID-19 vaccine. Some clones are missing from TCRdb's copy, which holds only in-frame ones; the method was immunoSEQ multiplex PCR. The table shows around 83,000 clones, with nearly 90% occurring only once. General study findings and limits: Reportedly, nearly half the spike-specific TCRs target unmutated variant regions.

Comment on this clone: As yet, its antigen is unknown.

The CDR3 covers 18 residues. Germline values: CDR1 KGHSH, CDR2 LQKENI. Trimming removed 3 bases from V and 1 base from J, with 19 bases in between. This TCR derives from an adult in good health. The chain carries TRBV18 and TRBJ2-4; D might be TRBD1 or TRBD2, each matching 5 bases. Here the sequenced sample was peripheral blood, taken on day 0 of AZD1222 vaccination. The CDR3 protein is CASSPRTPGRGAKNIQYF. CDR3 nucleotides: TGTGCCAGCTCACCTCGCACTCCAGGGCGAGGGGCCAAAAACATTCAGTACTTC.